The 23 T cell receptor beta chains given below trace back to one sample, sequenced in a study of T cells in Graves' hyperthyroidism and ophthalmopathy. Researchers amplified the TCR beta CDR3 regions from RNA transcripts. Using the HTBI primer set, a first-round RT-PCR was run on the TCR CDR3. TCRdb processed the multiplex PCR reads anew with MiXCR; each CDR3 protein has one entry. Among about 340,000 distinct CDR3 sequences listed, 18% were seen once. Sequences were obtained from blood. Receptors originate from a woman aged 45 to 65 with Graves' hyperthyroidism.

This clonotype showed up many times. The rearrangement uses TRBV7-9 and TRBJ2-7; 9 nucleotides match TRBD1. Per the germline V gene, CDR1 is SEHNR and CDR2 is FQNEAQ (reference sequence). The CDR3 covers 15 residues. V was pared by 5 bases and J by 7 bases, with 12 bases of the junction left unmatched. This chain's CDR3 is CASSTSGTGLREQYF. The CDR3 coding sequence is TGTGCCAGCAGCACCTCCGGGACAGGGCTTCGGGAGCAGTACTTC. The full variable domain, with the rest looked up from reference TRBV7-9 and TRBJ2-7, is DTGVSQNPRHKITKRGQNVTFRCDPISEHNRLYWYRQTLGQGPEFLTYFQNEAQLEKSRLLSDRFSAERPKGSFSTLEIQRTEQGDSAMYLCASSTSGTGLREQYFGPGTRLTVT.

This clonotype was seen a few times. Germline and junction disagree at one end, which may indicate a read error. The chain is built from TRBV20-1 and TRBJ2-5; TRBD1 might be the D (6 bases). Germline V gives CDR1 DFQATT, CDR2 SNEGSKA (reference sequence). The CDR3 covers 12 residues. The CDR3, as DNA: TGCAGTGTCCTGGACAGCCAAGGGACCCAGTACTTC. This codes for CSVLDSQGTQYF.

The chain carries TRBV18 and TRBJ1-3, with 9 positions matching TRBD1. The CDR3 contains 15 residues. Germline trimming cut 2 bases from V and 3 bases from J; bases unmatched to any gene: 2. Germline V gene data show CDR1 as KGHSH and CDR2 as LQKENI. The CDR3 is CASSPGTGHGNTIYF. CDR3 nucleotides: TGTGCCAGCTCACCAGGGACAGGGCATGGAAACACCATATATTTT.

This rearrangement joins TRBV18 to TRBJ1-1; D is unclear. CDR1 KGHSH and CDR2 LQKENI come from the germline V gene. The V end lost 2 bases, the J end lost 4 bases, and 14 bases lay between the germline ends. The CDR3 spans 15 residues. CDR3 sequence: CASSPTSSIGTEAFF. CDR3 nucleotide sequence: TGTGCCAGCTCACCAACTTCGAGTATAGGCACTGAAGCTTTCTTT.

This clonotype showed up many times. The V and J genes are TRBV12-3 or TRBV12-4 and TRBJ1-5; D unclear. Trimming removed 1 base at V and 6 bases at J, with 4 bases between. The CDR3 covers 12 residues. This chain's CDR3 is CASSLGSQPQHF. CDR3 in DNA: TGTGCCAGCAGTTTAGGTTCTCAGCCCCAGCATTTT.

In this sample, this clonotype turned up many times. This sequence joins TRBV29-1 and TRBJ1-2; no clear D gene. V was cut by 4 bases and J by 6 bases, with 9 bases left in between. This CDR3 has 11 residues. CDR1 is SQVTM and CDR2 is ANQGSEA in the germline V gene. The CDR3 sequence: CSVVREDGYTF. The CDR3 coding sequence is TGCAGCGTTGTGAGGGAGGATGGCTACACCTTC.

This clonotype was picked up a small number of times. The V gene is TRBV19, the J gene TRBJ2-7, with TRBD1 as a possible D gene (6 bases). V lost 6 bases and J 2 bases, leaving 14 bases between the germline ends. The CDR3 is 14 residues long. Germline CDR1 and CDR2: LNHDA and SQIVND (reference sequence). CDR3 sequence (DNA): TGTGCCAGTAGCCCAACAGGGAGCACCTACGAGCAGTACTTC. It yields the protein CASSPTGSTYEQYF.

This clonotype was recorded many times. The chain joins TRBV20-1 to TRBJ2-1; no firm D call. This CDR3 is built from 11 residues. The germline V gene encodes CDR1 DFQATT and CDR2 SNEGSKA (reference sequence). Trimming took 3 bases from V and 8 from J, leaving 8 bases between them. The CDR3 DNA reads TGCAGTGCTAGGGAGATCCATGAGCAGTTCTTC. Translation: CSAREIHEQFF.

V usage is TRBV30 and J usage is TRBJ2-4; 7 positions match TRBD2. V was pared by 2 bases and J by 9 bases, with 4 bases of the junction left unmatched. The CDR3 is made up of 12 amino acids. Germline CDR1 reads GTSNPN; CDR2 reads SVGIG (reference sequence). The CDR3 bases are TGTGCCTGGAGTCGGGGACTAAGCATTCAGTACTTC. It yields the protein CAWSRGLSIQYF.

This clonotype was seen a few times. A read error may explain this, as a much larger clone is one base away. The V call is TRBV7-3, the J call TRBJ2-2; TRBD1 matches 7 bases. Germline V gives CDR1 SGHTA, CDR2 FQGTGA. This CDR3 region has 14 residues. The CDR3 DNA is TGTACCAGCAGCCTAGGGGGCCAGGCCGGGGAGCTGTTTTTT. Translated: CTSSLGGQAGELFF.

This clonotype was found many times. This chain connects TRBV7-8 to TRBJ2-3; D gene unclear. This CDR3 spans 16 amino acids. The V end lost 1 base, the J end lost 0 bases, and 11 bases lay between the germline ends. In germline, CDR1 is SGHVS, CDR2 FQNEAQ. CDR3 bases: TGTGCCAGCAGCTTAGGCATGGCCCCCAGCACAGATACGCAGTATTTT. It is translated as CASSLGMAPSTDTQYF. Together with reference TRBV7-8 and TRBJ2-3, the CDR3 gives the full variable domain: GAGVSQSPRYKVAKRGQDVALRCDPISGHVSLFWYQQALGQGPEFLTYFQNEAQLDKSGLPSDRFFAERPEGSVSTLKIQRTQQEDSAVYLCASSLGMAPSTDTQYFGPGTRLTVL.

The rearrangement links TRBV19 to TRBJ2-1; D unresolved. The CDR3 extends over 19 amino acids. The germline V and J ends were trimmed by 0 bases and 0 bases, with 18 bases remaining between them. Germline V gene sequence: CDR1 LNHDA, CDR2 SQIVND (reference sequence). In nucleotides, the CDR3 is TGTGCCAGTAGTATAGATGCTAGGCTGGGTTTGAGCTCCTACAATGAGCAGTTCTTC. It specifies CASSIDARLGLSSYNEQFF.

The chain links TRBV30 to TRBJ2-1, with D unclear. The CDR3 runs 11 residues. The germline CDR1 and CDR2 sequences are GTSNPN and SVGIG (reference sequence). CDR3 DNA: TGTCTGGCCCTTACCTACAATGAGCAGTTCTTC. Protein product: CLALTYNEQFF. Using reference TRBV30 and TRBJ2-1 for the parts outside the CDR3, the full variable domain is SQTIHQWPATLVQPVGSPLSLECTVEGTSNPNLYWYRQAAGRGLQLLFYSVGIGQISSEVPQNLSASRPQDRQFILSSKKLLLSDSGFYLCLALTYNEQFFGPGTRLTVL.

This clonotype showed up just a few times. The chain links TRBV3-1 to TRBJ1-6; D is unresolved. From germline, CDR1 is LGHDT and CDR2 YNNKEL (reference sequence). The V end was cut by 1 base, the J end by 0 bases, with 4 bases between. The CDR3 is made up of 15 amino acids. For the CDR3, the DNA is TGTGCCAGCAGCCAAGGGAGCTCCTATAATTCACCCCTCCACTTT. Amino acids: CASSQGSSYNSPLHF.

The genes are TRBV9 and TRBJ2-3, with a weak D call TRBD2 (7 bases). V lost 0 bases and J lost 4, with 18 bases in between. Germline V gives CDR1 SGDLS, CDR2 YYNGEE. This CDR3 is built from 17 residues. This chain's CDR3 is CASSVAGRGGGADTQYF. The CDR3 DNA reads TGTGCCAGCAGCGTAGCTGGGCGCGGAGGGGGGGCAGATACGCAGTATTTT.

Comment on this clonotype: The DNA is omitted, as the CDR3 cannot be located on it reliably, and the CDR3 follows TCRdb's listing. The CDR3 loop reads CASTSVVTGGWTEAFF. V and J are TRBV19 and TRBJ1-1; TRBD1, as called in the table, went unchecked against the DNA. In germline, CDR1 is LNHDA, CDR2 SQIVND (reference sequence). Inclusive of both ends, the CDR3 amounts to 16 amino acids.

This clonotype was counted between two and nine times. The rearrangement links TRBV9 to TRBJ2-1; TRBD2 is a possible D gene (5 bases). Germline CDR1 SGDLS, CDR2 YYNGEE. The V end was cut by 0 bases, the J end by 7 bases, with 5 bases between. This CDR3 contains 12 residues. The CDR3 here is CASSVAGNEQFF. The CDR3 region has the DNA TGTGCCAGCAGCGTAGCGGGGAATGAGCAGTTCTTC.

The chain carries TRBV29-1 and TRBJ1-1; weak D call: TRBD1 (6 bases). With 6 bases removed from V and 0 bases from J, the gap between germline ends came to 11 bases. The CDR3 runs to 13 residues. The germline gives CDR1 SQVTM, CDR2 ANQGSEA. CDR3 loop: CSVQGQLNTEAFF. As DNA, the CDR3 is TGCAGCGTCCAGGGGCAGTTGAACACTGAAGCTTTCTTT.

The CDR3 nucleotides read TGTGCCAACAGAAAAACAGGGAACGAACACGAGCAGTACTTC. This sequence encodes CANRKTGNEHEQYF. The chain employs TRBV12-3 or TRBV12-4 and TRBJ2-7, with D perhaps matching TRBD1 (6 bases). V lost 10 bases to trimming and J lost 5 bases, with 21 bases between them. This CDR3 has 14 amino acids.

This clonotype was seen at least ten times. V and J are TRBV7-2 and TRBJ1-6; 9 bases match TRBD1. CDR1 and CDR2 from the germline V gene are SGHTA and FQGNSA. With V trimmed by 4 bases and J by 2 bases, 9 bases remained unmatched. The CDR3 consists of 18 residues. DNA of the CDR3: TGTGCCAGCAGCTCTGAGGTGGGACAGGGACCCTATAATTCACCCCTCCACTTT. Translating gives CASSSEVGQGPYNSPLHF.

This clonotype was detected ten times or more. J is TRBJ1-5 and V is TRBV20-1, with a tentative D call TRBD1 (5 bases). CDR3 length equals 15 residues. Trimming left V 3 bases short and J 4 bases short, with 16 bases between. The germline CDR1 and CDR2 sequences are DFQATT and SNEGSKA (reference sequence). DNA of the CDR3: TGCAGTGCTAGTGAGATCGGGGGGGGAAATCAGCCCCAGCATTTT. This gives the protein CSASEIGGGNQPQHF.

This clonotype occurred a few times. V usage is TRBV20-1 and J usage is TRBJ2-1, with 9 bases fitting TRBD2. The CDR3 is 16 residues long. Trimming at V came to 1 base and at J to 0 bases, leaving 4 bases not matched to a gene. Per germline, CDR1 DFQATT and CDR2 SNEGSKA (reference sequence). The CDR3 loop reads CSARASGRNSYNEQFF. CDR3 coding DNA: TGCAGTGCTAGAGCAAGCGGGAGGAACTCCTACAATGAGCAGTTCTTC.

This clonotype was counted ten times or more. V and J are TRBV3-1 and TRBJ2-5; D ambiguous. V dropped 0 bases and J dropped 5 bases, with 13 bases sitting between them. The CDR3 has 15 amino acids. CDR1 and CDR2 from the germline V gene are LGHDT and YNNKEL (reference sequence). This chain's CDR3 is CASSQDRLDPETQYF. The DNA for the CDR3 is TGTGCCAGCAGCCAAGATAGACTGGATCCGGAGACCCAGTACTTC.